The clone carrying this T cell receptor (beta chain) was observed a few times. TCRdb called the 5' RACE reads again in MiXCR, with one record for every CDR3 protein. The sample has some 47,000 distinct CDR3 sequences, 6% to 9% seen once; the top ten hold roughly 3%. Time point reported: sample taken at primary tumor resection. Tumor, nontumor lung or frozen PBMC supplied whole RNA, sequenced without sorting. The cohort: around 79 early-stage, untreated non-small cell lung cancer patients. The CDR3 contains 15 residues. Germline loops: CDR1 SEHNR, CDR2 FQNEAQ (reference sequence). V was clipped by 5 bases and J by 3 bases, with 17 bases between them. These data belong to a study of spatial heterogeneity in lung cancer.

The chain couples TRBV7-9 to TRBJ2-7; tentative D call: TRBD1 (6 bases). This specimen was PBMCs, taken at surgery. The source is a female donor with early-stage non-small cell lung cancer. For the CDR3, the DNA is TGTGCCAGCAGCCCCCGGCAGGGGATGGTCTACGAGCAGTACTTC. This translates into CASSPRQGMVYEQYF.